The rows below give T cell receptor beta chains drawn from one sample of a study of blood T cell repertoires in COVID-19. TCRdb's table, derived via immunoSEQ multiplex PCR, lists solely in-frame clones and lacks some. The table includes some 300,000 clones, 89% detected once. Source material: PBMCs or T cells enriched from blood (not recorded which). These receptors were collected from a woman in her 30s who had recovered from COVID-19. Each CDR3 is given with its conserved first and last residue. The D gene is left open where the match is weak. Rows give clone size only sometimes, using once, few, many, or a class for an expanded clone.

clone size,V gene,D gene,J gene,CDR3 protein,CDR3 DNA
-,TRBV10-1,-,TRBJ2-7,CASSGGTTGDAEQYF,TGCGCCAGCAGTGGAGGAACAACCGGTGACGCCGAGCAGTACTTC
-,TRBV19,TRBD1,TRBJ1-3,CASSNQGAGNTIYF,TGTGCCAGTAGTAACCAGGGGGCTGGAAACACCATATATTTT
-,TRBV7-2,-,TRBJ2-2,CASSLIPTNTGELFF,TGTGCCAGCAGCTTAATTCCAACGAACACCGGGGAGCTGTTTTTT
-,TRBV4-3,-,TRBJ2-5,CASSQEFGSASETQYF,TGCGCCAGCAGCCAAGAATTTGGGTCAGCGAGCGAGACCCAGTACTTC
-,TRBV6-5,TRBD2,TRBJ2-7,CASSFQRGTSSYEQYF,TGTGCCAGCAGTTTTCAGCGGGGGACCAGCTCCTACGAGCAGTACTTC
-,TRBV30,-,TRBJ1-3,CAWVQTIYSGNTIYF,TGTGCCTGGGTACAGACCATCTACTCTGGAAACACCATATATTTT
-,TRBV15,-,TRBJ2-1,CATSRASPGDFSYNEQFF,TGTGCCACCAGCAGAGCCTCCCCCGGGGACTTCTCCTACAATGAGCAGTTCTTC
-,TRBV7-9,-,TRBJ2-7,CASSLYRESDEQYF,TGTGCCAGCAGCTTATACAGGGAAAGCGACGAGCAGTACTTC
-,TRBV5-1,TRBD2,TRBJ2-1,CASSPQPGLAGAGVPYEQFF,TGCGCCAGCAGCCCCCAACCGGGACTAGCGGGAGCAGGGGTCCCCTATGAGCAGTTCTTC
-,TRBV4-1,-,TRBJ2-2,CASSQVPQGTGELFF,TGCGCCAGCAGCCAAGTGCCTCAGGGGACCGGGGAGCTGTTTTTT
-,TRBV6-5,-,TRBJ1-5,CASSRQPTQPQHF,TGTGCCAGCAGTCGACAGCCGACTCAGCCCCAGCATTTT
-,TRBV19,-,TRBJ1-2,CASRPATPAHYGYTF,TGTGCCAGTAGGCCCGCGACTCCTGCGCACTATGGCTACACCTTC
-,TRBV5-4,TRBD1,TRBJ1-1,CASSLLGQGTMNTEAFF,TGTGCCAGCAGCCTACTGGGACAGGGAACCATGAACACTGAAGCTTTCTTT
-,TRBV6-5,-,TRBJ2-2,CASSRDSANTGELFF,TGTGCCAGCAGCCGAGACAGCGCGAACACCGGGGAGCTGTTTTTT
-,TRBV10-3,-,TRBJ1-5,CAISEKQGISNQPQHF,TGTGCCATCAGTGAGAAACAGGGAATTAGCAATCAGCCCCAGCATTTT
-,TRBV19,-,TRBJ1-2,CASNQARPDNGYTF,TGTGCCAGTAATCAGGCCCGGCCTGATAATGGCTACACCTTC
-,TRBV19,TRBD2,TRBJ2-1,CASSWEGSGRNEQFF,TGTGCCAGTAGTTGGGAGGGTTCGGGGAGGAATGAGCAGTTCTTC
-,TRBV6-5,-,TRBJ1-2,CASSLQNLYGYTF,TGTGCCAGCAGTCTGCAGAACCTCTATGGCTACACCTTC
-,TRBV28,-,TRBJ1-1,CASSLEQENTEAFF,TGTGCCAGCAGTTTGGAACAGGAGAACACTGAAGCTTTCTTT
-,TRBV7-9,TRBD2,TRBJ2-1,CASSSLAGVGNEQFF,TGTGCCAGCAGCTCCTTAGCGGGAGTAGGCAATGAGCAGTTCTTC
-,TRBV27,-,TRBJ2-3,CASSHRFSSGGTDTQYF,TGTGCCAGCAGCCACCGCTTTTCAAGCGGAGGCACAGATACGCAGTATTTT
-,TRBV30,-,TRBJ1-1,CAWSVPPWSVSNTEAFF,TGTGCCTGGAGTGTACCCCCGTGGTCGGTTTCGAACACTGAAGCTTTCTTT
-,TRBV6-6,-,TRBJ1-5,CASRVNSNQPQHF,TGTGCCAGCCGGGTGAATAGCAATCAGCCCCAGCATTTT
once,TRBV11-2,TRBD1,TRBJ1-1,CASSRGPTEAFF,TGTGCCAGCAGTAGGGGGCCAACTGAAGCTTTCTTT
-,TRBV4-1,-,TRBJ2-5,CASSQDEEETQYF,TGCGCCAGCAGCCAGGATGAGGAAGAGACCCAGTACTTC
few,TRBV4-1,TRBD2,TRBJ2-1,CASSPGTSGRAYNEQFF,TGCGCCAGCAGCCCCGGGACTAGCGGGAGGGCCTACAATGAGCAGTTCTTC
once,TRBV5-6,TRBD1,TRBJ1-6,CASSLTGGIYNSPLHF,TGTGCCAGCAGCCTTACAGGGGGCATCTATAATTCACCCCTCCACTTT
-,TRBV5-1,TRBD2,TRBJ2-2,CASRLLAGAAGELFF,TGCGCCAGCAGACTTTTAGCGGGAGCTGCCGGGGAGCTGTTTTTT
-,TRBV7-2,TRBD2,TRBJ2-5,CASSLKVGAGAWWETQYF,TGTGCCAGCAGCTTAAAGGTCGGGGCGGGAGCGTGGTGGGAGACCCAGTACTTC
-,TRBV6-5,-,TRBJ1-2,CASSYSTGGIYTF,TGTGCCAGCAGTTACTCGACGGGGGGAATTTACACCTTC
-,TRBV10-3,-,TRBJ2-3,CAISYSSNPSTDTQYF,TGTGCCATCTCATATAGCAGCAACCCTAGCACAGATACGCAGTATTTT
-,TRBV24-1,-,TRBJ1-2,CATSDNSGTIFGYTF,TGTGCCACCAGTGACAATTCCGGGACAATTTTCGGCTACACCTTC
few,TRBV2,-,TRBJ1-5,CASRQGSQPQHF,TGTGCCAGCAGACAGGGAAGTCAGCCCCAGCATTTT
-,TRBV7-8,TRBD1,TRBJ2-1,CASSTGQGHEQFF,TGTGCCAGCAGCACGGGACAGGGTCACGAGCAGTTCTTC
once,TRBV3-1/TRBV3-2,TRBD1,TRBJ2-7,CASRSDRGPPYEQYF,TGTGCCAGCAGAAGCGACAGGGGACCCCCCTACGAGCAGTACTTC
-,TRBV10-3,TRBD1,TRBJ2-1,CAINTGTGPYNEQFF,TGTGCCATCAACACCGGGACAGGACCCTACAATGAGCAGTTCTTC
-,TRBV11-2,TRBD1,TRBJ1-4,CASSTGQAGNEKLFF,TGTGCCAGCAGCACCGGACAGGCTGGGAATGAAAAACTGTTTTTT
-,TRBV2,TRBD1,TRBJ2-6,CASRSGQGYSGANVLTF,TGTGCCAGCAGGTCCGGACAGGGATACTCTGGGGCCAACGTCCTGACTTTC
few,TRBV10-3,-,TRBJ2-7,CAITEGASSYEQYF,TGTGCCATCACCGAGGGAGCTTCTTCCTACGAGCAGTACTTC
-,TRBV5-4,-,TRBJ1-2,CASSIGQRGTNYGYTF,TGTGCCAGCAGCATCGGACAGCGGGGGACTAACTATGGCTACACCTTC
few,TRBV28,-,TRBJ1-4,CASRTTATNEKLFF,TGTGCCAGCAGGACCACAGCAACTAATGAAAAACTGTTTTTT